The 17 T cell receptor beta chains below were found in one sample sequenced in a study of blood T cell repertoires in COVID-19. Sequencing was performed with immunoSEQ multiplex PCR; in TCRdb, only in-frame clones are kept and a portion is missing. The sample lists roughly 150,000 clones, 70% to 85% occurring once. The specimen sequenced was PBMCs or T cells enriched from blood (not recorded which). The source of these receptors is a woman in her sixties or seventies in a cohort exposed to, infected with or recovered from COVID-19 (not recorded which).

The rearrangement links TRBV5-6 to TRBJ2-7; TRBD1 matches at 7 bases. The ends lost 4 bases at V and 2 bases at J; junction bases unmatched: 15. The germline V gene encodes CDR1 SGHDT and CDR2 YYEEEE. The CDR3 totals 17 residues. CDR3 amino acids: CASSPLRQTGRPYEQYF. The CDR3 region has the DNA TGTGCCAGCAGCCCCCTCCGACAGACAGGGCGCCCCTACGAGCAGTACTTC.

V is TRBV12-3 or TRBV12-4 and J is TRBJ1-2; D remains unclear. The CDR3 contains 13 residues. V lost 6 bases and J 8 bases, leaving 16 bases between the germline ends. The CDR3, as DNA: TGTGCCAGCAGCCCTCAGTTGGGAGGAGGCTACACCTTC. Translation: CASSPQLGGGYTF.

The CDR3 loop reads CASSQVPGLAGGVFNEQFF. As DNA, the CDR3 is TGTGCCAGCTCACAAGTCCCGGGACTAGCGGGAGGGGTCTTCAATGAGCAGTTCTTC. The genes are TRBV18 and TRBJ2-1; TRBD2 aligns across 16 bases. The CDR3 has 19 residues. The germline CDR1 and CDR2 sequences are KGHSH and LQKENI. The V gene end was trimmed by 4 bases and the J gene end by 6 bases; junction bases not matched to a gene: 12.

This chain joins TRBV28 and TRBJ2-4; TRBD2 agrees at 13 bases. With 1 base clipped from V and 0 bases from J, the junction kept 6 bases outside the gene matches. The germline CDR1 and CDR2 sequences are MDHEN and SYDVKM. There are 19 residues in the CDR3. The CDR3 sequence: CASSLYGTSGALAKNIQYF. The CDR3 nucleotides read TGTGCCAGCAGTTTATACGGGACTAGCGGGGCGCTAGCCAAAAACATTCAGTACTTC.

This chain uses TRBV2 with TRBJ2-3; 9 nucleotides align to TRBD1. V shed 1 base and J 4 bases; nucleotides not matched to a gene: 3. CDR3 length equals 15 residues. Germline lookup yields CDR1 SNHLY and CDR2 FYNNEI. Here the CDR3 reads CASSEEGQGADTQYF. The CDR3 DNA follows: TGTGCCAGCAGTGAAGAGGGACAGGGTGCAGATACGCAGTATTTT.

V usage is TRBV20-1 and J usage is TRBJ2-5; TRBD2 aligns across 13 bases. Germline CDR1 and CDR2: DFQATT and SNEGSKA (reference sequence). V lost 3 bases and J lost 5; bases outside the gene matches: 9. The CDR3 is 16 amino acids. The CDR3 sequence is CSASGQLAGGWETQYF. The CDR3, as DNA: TGCAGTGCTAGTGGCCAACTAGCGGGAGGGTGGGAGACCCAGTACTTC.

The genes are TRBV28 and TRBJ1-2; D is perhaps TRBD1 (5 bases). V was trimmed by 5 bases and J by 7 bases, leaving 20 bases between them. CDR3 length: 15 residues. The V gene's germline CDR1 is MDHEN and CDR2 SYDVKM. This CDR3 is CASSPLSAGFVGYTF. The CDR3 bases are TGTGCCAGCAGTCCCCTATCCGCAGGGTTTGTTGGCTACACCTTC.

The sample holds one count of this clone. The chain has TRBV6-5 and TRBJ1-6; unclear D gene. V lost 2 bases and J 7 bases, leaving 6 bases between the germline ends. This CDR3 has 13 amino acids. Per germline, CDR1 MNHEY and CDR2 SVGAGI. In nucleotides, the CDR3 is TGTGCCAGCAGTTACCGGGTCAATTCACCCCTCCACTTT. Its protein product is CASSYRVNSPLHF.

The chain combines TRBV9 with TRBJ2-1; 13 bases map to TRBD2. Losses at the gene ends were 3 bases for V and 10 bases for J; bases not matched to a gene: 7. Germline values: CDR1 SGDLS, CDR2 YYNGEE. The CDR3 is 15 amino acids. CDR3 protein: CASSARTSGSPEQFF. In DNA form, the CDR3 reads TGTGCCAGCAGCGCACGGACTAGCGGGAGCCCCGAGCAGTTCTTC.

The sample holds a few counts of this clone. This rearrangement joins TRBV19 to TRBJ1-2; D call uncertain. Deletions cut 0 bases from V and 8 bases from J, with 10 bases between. Germline-derived CDR1 and CDR2 are LNHDA and SQIVND (reference sequence). CDR3 length: 13 amino acids. CDR3 protein: CASSIDSSRGYTF. CDR3 nucleotides: TGTGCCAGTAGTATAGATTCCTCCCGGGGCTACACCTTC.

This chain connects TRBV5-1 to TRBJ2-1; 8 bases are a match to TRBD2. The junction had 8 bases not matched to a gene; V was cut back by 7 bases and J by 5 bases. The CDR3 consists of 14 residues. CDR1 and CDR2 (germline): SGHRS, YFSETQ. CDR3 loop: CASSRRTSHNEQFF. The CDR3 DNA reads as TGCGCCAGCTCACGAAGGACTAGCCACAATGAGCAGTTCTTC.

The CDR3 nucleotides read TGCGCCAGCAGCTCACAGGGGAGAGAGAACACTGAAGCTTTCTTT. Translated, it gives CASSSQGRENTEAFF. This chain links TRBV5-1 with TRBJ1-1, with 7 bases identical to TRBD1. V was pared by 3 bases and J by 1 base, with 6 bases of the junction left unmatched. This CDR3 has 15 amino acids. From germline, CDR1 is SGHRS and CDR2 YFSETQ.

The genes are TRBV7-9 and TRBJ2-3; D gene uncertain. This CDR3 is built from 12 residues. V was cut by 2 bases and J by 4 bases, with 4 bases left in between. Germline V lookup: CDR1 SEHNR, CDR2 FQNEAQ (reference sequence). The CDR3 sequence: CASSLLADTQYF. As DNA, the CDR3 is TGTGCCAGCAGCTTACTCGCAGATACGCAGTATTTT.

V and J are TRBV6-2 or TRBV6-3 and TRBJ1-5; tentatively, D is TRBD1 (5 bases). Germline CDR1 is MNHEY and CDR2 is SVGEGT. The CDR3 length is 16 residues. V was cut by 0 bases and J by 1 base, with 10 bases left in between. The CDR3 DNA reads TGTGCCAGCAGTTACTCAGGGGCTCTGAGCAATCAGCCCCAGCATTTT. Protein: CASSYSGALSNQPQHF.

The table lists this clone with a few counts. The genes are TRBV19 and TRBJ1-2; D might be TRBD1 (5 bases). Germline loops: CDR1 LNHDA, CDR2 SQIVND (reference sequence). Trimming cost V 10 bases and J 1 base, with 13 bases left between them. The length of the CDR3 is 13 residues. The DNA of the CDR3 is TGTGCCACCCTCTCCAGGGTTAACTATGGCTACACCTTC. It is translated as CATLSRVNYGYTF.

This chain joins TRBV6-5 and TRBJ1-1; maybe TRBD1 (5 bases). The germline V gene has CDR1 MNHEY and CDR2 SVGAGI. This CDR3 is built from 13 residues. V was trimmed by 2 bases and J by 1 base, leaving 5 bases between them. In DNA, the CDR3 is TGTGCCAGCAGTTACAGGGGGAACACTGAAGCTTTCTTT. The encoded protein is CASSYRGNTEAFF.

The V and J genes are TRBV9 and TRBJ2-7; TRBD1 agrees at 8 bases. The CDR3 runs to 15 residues. V dropped 3 bases and J dropped 0; count of bases not matched to a gene: 5. CDR1 SGDLS and CDR2 YYNGEE come from the germline V gene. The CDR3 bases are TGTGCCAGCAGCGCCCGGGACAGGCCCTCCTACGAGCAGTACTTC. Translated: CASSARDRPSYEQYF.